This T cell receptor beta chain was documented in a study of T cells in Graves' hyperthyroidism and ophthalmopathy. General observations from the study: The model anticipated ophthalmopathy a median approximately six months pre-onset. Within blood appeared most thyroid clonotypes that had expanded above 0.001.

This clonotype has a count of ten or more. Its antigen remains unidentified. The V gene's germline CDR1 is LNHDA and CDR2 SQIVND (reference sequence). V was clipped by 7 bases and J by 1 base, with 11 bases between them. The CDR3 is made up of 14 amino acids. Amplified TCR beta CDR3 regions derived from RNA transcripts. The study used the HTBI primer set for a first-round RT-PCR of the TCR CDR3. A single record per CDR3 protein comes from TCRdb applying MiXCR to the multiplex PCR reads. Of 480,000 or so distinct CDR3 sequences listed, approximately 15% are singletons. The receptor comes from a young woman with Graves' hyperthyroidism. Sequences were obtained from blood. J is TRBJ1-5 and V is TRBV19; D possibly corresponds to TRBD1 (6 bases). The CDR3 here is CASTGQLSNQPQHF. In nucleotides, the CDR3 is TGTGCCAGTACCGGACAGTTAAGCAATCAGCCCCAGCATTTT.